The clone carrying this T cell receptor beta chain came up a few times. The antigen remains unidentified. One end of the junction does not line up with germline, which may come from a read error. Amplification by 5'RACE using constant-segment primers produced TCR alpha and TCR beta cDNA libraries that carried sample barcodes and UMIs. TCRdb processed the 5' RACE reads anew with MiXCR; each CDR3 protein has one entry. The sample has about 410,000 distinct CDR3 sequences; more than 15% are singletons. Germline assignment: CDR1 SQVTM and CDR2 ANQGSEA. The CDR3 is 13 amino acids. This sample stems from a study of T-cell memory formation after mild COVID-19. Study in general: TCR clusters showed largely donor specificity. Study conclusions and caveats: Whether day 37 second-wave clones are SARS-CoV-2-specific was not confirmed. Clones which contracted sat mainly in CM and EM if CD4+, and in EMRA if CD8+.

Sequencing was performed on PBMCs or a T cell subset sorted from them (not recorded which). The chain recombines TRBV29-1 with TRBJ1-1, with 10 bases lining up with TRBD1. This clonotype was obtained from a man between 18 and 29 years old who had mild COVID-19 (a few samples of this study predate the infection). Cell type and time point are not known. DNA of the CDR3: TGCAGCGTGGGACAGGGGATGAAAACTGAAGCTTTCTTT. This encodes CSVGQGMKTEAFF.